This TCR beta chain was retrieved from a study of OX40 agonist ivuxolimab in advanced cancers. On the study more broadly: Across the patients, intravenous ivuxolimab was delivered every 2 weeks at 0.01 to 10 mg/kg.

Sequencing was performed with immunoSEQ multiplex PCR; in TCRdb, only in-frame clones are kept and a portion is missing. Counted here are fewer than 85,000 clones, around 93% occurring once; the ten biggest clones make up nearly 0.55%. Excluded were patients having autoimmune disease history or systemic immunosuppression. V lost 5 bases, J lost 2 bases, and 16 bases lay in between. Germline V gene sequence: CDR1 SGHRS, CDR2 YFSETQ. The CDR3 has 16 amino acids. Note on this clone: What it binds is not known.

Overall study results and limits: At doses 0.1 to 3.0 mg/kg, CD4+ and CD8+ clones expanded. Antigen targets of the expanded peripheral T cells went undetermined.

This clonotype was sampled from an adult with an advanced solid tumor such as melanoma, head and neck, liver or kidney cancer. The sample consisted of CD4+ or CD8+ T cells sorted from blood, taken in a trial of the OX40 agonist ivuxolimab. The chain is built from TRBV5-1 and TRBJ1-4; maybe TRBD1 (6 bases). The CDR3 region has the DNA TGCGCCAGCAGACCTAACAGGGCCCATACTAATGAAAAACTGTTTTTT. Translation gives CASRPNRAHTNEKLFF.